This T cell receptor beta chain was sequenced for a study of blood T cell repertoires in COVID-19. Only in-frame clones appear in the TCRdb table, and some are missing; sequencing was by immunoSEQ multiplex PCR. Among around 140,000 clones listed, around 89% were seen once. CDR1 SNHLY and CDR2 FYNNEI come from the germline V gene. The CDR3 contains 13 residues. Trimming shortened V by 6 bases and J by 2 bases, and 9 bases separated the two germline ends. This clone appeared once. The receptor's source is a man aged 45-60 years with active or convalescent COVID-19. What was sequenced was peripheral blood. The V and J genes are TRBV2 and TRBJ2-3; D remains ambiguous. For the CDR3, the DNA is TGTGCCAGCAGAACAGCCTTCACAGATACGCAGTATTTT. It yields the protein CASRTAFTDTQYF.